Listed below are T cell receptor beta chains from one sample, sequenced in a study of cytomegalovirus exposure and HLA in healthy donors. The protocol was immunoSEQ multiplex PCR, while the TCRdb copy is restricted to in-frame clones and leaves out a portion. The sample holds approximately 280,000 clones, roughly 90% seen once. Sequencing input: PBMCs. The receptors stem from a man aged 35 to 55 in good health and CMV-seropositive. CDR3s include the opening cysteine and the closing phenylalanine or tryptophan. The D gene is left open where the match is weak. Where a row states a size, it is once, few, many or the class of an expanded clone; other rows omit it.

d_gene: .; abundance: .; v_gene: TRBV4-1; j_gene: TRBJ1-5; CDR3aa: CASSQWGGNQPQHF; CDR3nt: TGCGCCAGCAGCCAGTGGGGAGGCAATCAGCCCCAGCATTTT
d_gene: TRBD2; abundance: .; v_gene: TRBV5-1; j_gene: TRBJ2-5; CDR3aa: CASSLDGGTSMETQYF; CDR3nt: TGCGCCAGCAGCTTGGACGGCGGGACTAGCATGGAGACCCAGTACTTC
d_gene: .; abundance: .; v_gene: TRBV21-1; j_gene: TRBJ1-2; CDR3aa: CASSTLSESYTF; CDR3nt: TGTGCCAGCAGCACCCTAAGTGAGAGCTACACCTTC
d_gene: .; abundance: .; v_gene: TRBV27; j_gene: TRBJ1-4; CDR3aa: CASSLVGSNEKLFF; CDR3nt: TGTGCCAGCAGTTTAGTAGGGAGTAATGAAAAACTGTTTTTT
d_gene: .; abundance: .; v_gene: TRBV5-6; j_gene: TRBJ1-1; CDR3aa: CASSLTGLNTEAFF; CDR3nt: TGTGCCAGCAGCTTGACGGGATTGAACACTGAAGCTTTCTTT
d_gene: TRBD2; abundance: .; v_gene: TRBV7-2; j_gene: TRBJ2-7; CDR3aa: CASSARTSGLRLSSYEQYF; CDR3nt: TGTGCCAGCAGCGCTAGGACTAGCGGACTTAGACTAAGCTCCTACGAGCAGTACTTC
d_gene: .; abundance: .; v_gene: TRBV11-2; j_gene: TRBJ2-1; CDR3aa: CASSLDRGVTYNEQFF; CDR3nt: TGTGCCAGCAGCTTAGATCGGGGAGTCACCTACAATGAGCAGTTCTTC
d_gene: .; abundance: .; v_gene: TRBV18; j_gene: TRBJ1-5; CDR3aa: CASSPLPTGHSNQPQHF; CDR3nt: TGTGCCAGCTCACCACTTCCCACAGGGCATAGCAATCAGCCCCAGCATTTT
d_gene: TRBD1; abundance: .; v_gene: TRBV4-1; j_gene: TRBJ2-5; CDR3aa: CASSLGQGGETQYF; CDR3nt: TGCGCCAGCAGCTTGGGACAGGGTGGAGAGACCCAGTACTTC
d_gene: .; abundance: .; v_gene: TRBV27; j_gene: TRBJ1-1; CDR3aa: CASSIDSNTEAFF; CDR3nt: TGTGCCAGCAGCATAGATTCGAACACTGAAGCTTTCTTT
d_gene: TRBD1; abundance: .; v_gene: TRBV5-8; j_gene: TRBJ2-7; CDR3aa: CASSIVPGQVTEYF; CDR3nt: TGTGCCAGCAGCATTGTTCCGGGACAGGTTACTGAGTACTTC
d_gene: .; abundance: .; v_gene: TRBV19; j_gene: TRBJ1-2; CDR3aa: CASSIDRQYGYTF; CDR3nt: TGTGCCAGTAGTATAGATCGCCAGTATGGCTACACCTTC
d_gene: .; abundance: .; v_gene: TRBV21-1; j_gene: TRBJ2-5; CDR3aa: CASSKGNRAETQYF; CDR3nt: TGTGCCAGCAGCAAAGGAAACAGGGCCGAGACCCAGTACTTC
d_gene: TRBD1; abundance: .; v_gene: TRBV4-1; j_gene: TRBJ2-5; CDR3aa: CASSLQGETQYF; CDR3nt: TGCGCCAGCAGCCTACAGGGGGAGACCCAGTACTTC
d_gene: TRBD2; abundance: .; v_gene: TRBV7-2; j_gene: TRBJ2-1; CDR3aa: CASSVGTSGRAYNEQFF; CDR3nt: TGTGCCAGCAGCGTTGGGACTAGCGGGAGGGCCTACAATGAGCAGTTCTTC
d_gene: TRBD1; abundance: once; v_gene: TRBV28; j_gene: TRBJ1-2; CDR3aa: CASSYGDRGYGYTF; CDR3nt: TGTGCCAGCAGTTACGGGGACAGGGGCTATGGCTACACCTTC
d_gene: TRBD1; abundance: few; v_gene: TRBV7-9; j_gene: TRBJ2-1; CDR3aa: CASSDRDRGYNEQFF; CDR3nt: TGTGCCAGCAGCGACCGGGACAGGGGATACAATGAGCAGTTCTTC
d_gene: .; abundance: .; v_gene: TRBV7-2; j_gene: TRBJ2-3; CDR3aa: CASSLGGPSTDTQYF; CDR3nt: TGTGCCAGCAGCTTAGGGGGCCCCAGCACAGATACGCAGTATTTT
d_gene: .; abundance: .; v_gene: TRBV7-3; j_gene: TRBJ1-2; CDR3aa: CASSPDRGNYGYTF; CDR3nt: TGTGCCAGCAGTCCTGACCGGGGTAACTATGGCTACACCTTC
d_gene: TRBD2; abundance: .; v_gene: TRBV19; j_gene: TRBJ2-1; CDR3aa: CASSPRTSATYNEQFF; CDR3nt: TGTGCCAGTAGTCCTCGGACTAGCGCAACCTACAATGAGCAGTTCTTC
d_gene: .; abundance: .; v_gene: TRBV7-9; j_gene: TRBJ1-1; CDR3aa: CASSPPSGRDTEAFF; CDR3nt: TGTGCCAGCAGCCCCCCCTCCGGGCGGGACACTGAAGCTTTCTTT
d_gene: .; abundance: .; v_gene: TRBV2; j_gene: TRBJ1-1; CDR3aa: CASSERGAEAFF; CDR3nt: TGTGCCAGCAGTGAACGGGGGGCTGAAGCTTTCTTT
d_gene: TRBD1; abundance: .; v_gene: TRBV27; j_gene: TRBJ1-4; CDR3aa: CASSKPGQEEKLFF; CDR3nt: TGTGCCAGCAGTAAGCCGGGACAGGAGGAAAAACTGTTTTTT
d_gene: .; abundance: .; v_gene: TRBV7-3; j_gene: TRBJ2-1; CDR3aa: CASSPSGVTSIYNEQFF; CDR3nt: TGTGCCAGCAGCCCCTCGGGAGTAACTAGCATTTACAATGAGCAGTTCTTC
d_gene: .; abundance: few; v_gene: TRBV19; j_gene: TRBJ1-4; CDR3aa: CASSIPRIGEKLFF; CDR3nt: TGTGCCAGTAGTATTCCCCGGATCGGGGAAAAACTGTTTTTT
d_gene: TRBD1; abundance: .; v_gene: TRBV6-5; j_gene: TRBJ2-7; CDR3aa: CASTRTGGYEQYF; CDR3nt: TGTGCCAGCACCAGGACAGGGGGCTACGAGCAGTACTTC
d_gene: .; abundance: .; v_gene: TRBV9; j_gene: TRBJ2-1; CDR3aa: CASSVGSDAYNEQFF; CDR3nt: TGTGCCAGCAGCGTAGGTAGCGATGCCTACAATGAGCAGTTCTTC
d_gene: TRBD2; abundance: .; v_gene: TRBV14; j_gene: TRBJ2-1; CDR3aa: CASSPRLAHEQFF; CDR3nt: TGTGCCAGCAGCCCGAGACTAGCCCATGAGCAGTTCTTC
d_gene: .; abundance: .; v_gene: TRBV11-2; j_gene: TRBJ2-7; CDR3aa: CASSLDRRLVFEQYF; CDR3nt: TGTGCCAGCAGCTTAGATCGAAGACTAGTTTTTGAGCAGTACTTC
d_gene: .; abundance: .; v_gene: TRBV19; j_gene: TRBJ1-2; CDR3aa: CASSGNDPGGSYGYTF; CDR3nt: TGTGCCAGTAGCGGCAATGATCCCGGAGGGAGCTATGGCTACACCTTC
d_gene: .; abundance: .; v_gene: TRBV15; j_gene: TRBJ2-7; CDR3aa: CATSPNRVPYEQYF; CDR3nt: TGTGCCACCAGCCCGAACAGGGTCCCCTACGAGCAGTACTTC
d_gene: .; abundance: .; v_gene: TRBV27; j_gene: TRBJ1-5; CDR3aa: CASSLYHRGENQPQHF; CDR3nt: TGTGCCAGCAGTTTATATCACCGGGGGGAAAATCAGCCCCAGCATTTT
d_gene: .; abundance: .; v_gene: TRBV4-3; j_gene: TRBJ1-5; CDR3aa: CASSQFSPGVGNQPQHF; CDR3nt: TGCGCCAGCAGCCAATTTTCGCCGGGAGTTGGCAATCAGCCCCAGCATTTT
d_gene: TRBD1; abundance: .; v_gene: TRBV5-1; j_gene: TRBJ1-2; CDR3aa: CASSPEAGGPYGYTF; CDR3nt: TGCGCCAGCAGCCCGGAGGCAGGGGGCCCGTATGGCTACACCTTC
d_gene: .; abundance: .; v_gene: TRBV7-3; j_gene: TRBJ2-7; CDR3aa: CASRSTRGVPSREQYF; CDR3nt: TGTGCCAGCAGGTCCACCCGCGGGGTACCCTCTCGCGAGCAGTACTTC
d_gene: TRBD1; abundance: .; v_gene: TRBV27; j_gene: TRBJ2-7; CDR3aa: CASSFFRTGKSEQYF; CDR3nt: TGTGCCAGCAGTTTCTTCAGGACAGGGAAAAGCGAGCAGTACTTC
d_gene: .; abundance: .; v_gene: TRBV18; j_gene: TRBJ2-5; CDR3aa: CASSPQSWGGREETQYF; CDR3nt: TGTGCCAGCTCACCACAATCTTGGGGCGGAAGAGAAGAGACCCAGTACTTC
d_gene: .; abundance: .; v_gene: TRBV5-1; j_gene: TRBJ2-7; CDR3aa: CASSLTKQGYEQYF; CDR3nt: TGCGCCAGCAGCTTGACCAAACAGGGCTACGAGCAGTACTTC
d_gene: TRBD1; abundance: .; v_gene: TRBV19; j_gene: TRBJ1-5; CDR3aa: CASRDVRQGHQPQHF; CDR3nt: TGTGCCAGTCGAGACGTCAGACAGGGCCATCAGCCCCAGCATTTT
d_gene: .; abundance: .; v_gene: TRBV27; j_gene: TRBJ1-1; CDR3aa: CASSFEPRGTEAFF; CDR3nt: TGTGCCAGCAGTTTTGAACCCCGGGGGACTGAAGCTTTCTTT
d_gene: TRBD2; abundance: .; v_gene: TRBV7-2; j_gene: TRBJ2-3; CDR3aa: CASSLTRLAADTQYF; CDR3nt: TGTGCCAGCAGCTTAACGCGACTAGCGGCAGATACGCAGTATTTT
d_gene: .; abundance: .; v_gene: TRBV2; j_gene: TRBJ2-5; CDR3aa: CASRVGGHSRGETQYF; CDR3nt: TGTGCCAGCAGGGTCGGAGGGCACAGCCGCGGGGAGACCCAGTACTTC
d_gene: .; abundance: few; v_gene: TRBV28; j_gene: TRBJ1-5; CDR3aa: CASSAGLARYSNQPQHF; CDR3nt: TGTGCCAGCAGTGCGGGGTTGGCTCGTTATAGCAATCAGCCCCAGCATTTT
d_gene: TRBD2; abundance: .; v_gene: TRBV19; j_gene: TRBJ2-5; CDR3aa: CASSISGRRFGGETQYF; CDR3nt: TGTGCCAGTAGTATCAGCGGGAGAAGGTTTGGTGGAGAGACCCAGTACTTC
d_gene: .; abundance: .; v_gene: TRBV4-2; j_gene: TRBJ2-7; CDR3aa: CASSQDPYAYEQYF; CDR3nt: TGTGCCAGCAGCCAAGATCCGTATGCCTACGAGCAGTACTTC
d_gene: .; abundance: .; v_gene: TRBV6-6; j_gene: TRBJ2-2; CDR3aa: CASSYRTGRTGELFF; CDR3nt: TGTGCCAGCAGTTACAGAACAGGGCGGACCGGGGAGCTGTTTTTT
d_gene: .; abundance: .; v_gene: TRBV9; j_gene: TRBJ1-2; CDR3aa: CASSVAPFQGYTF; CDR3nt: TGTGCCAGCAGCGTAGCTCCCTTTCAGGGCTACACCTTC
d_gene: TRBD1; abundance: .; v_gene: TRBV4-2; j_gene: TRBJ2-3; CDR3aa: CASSPNRGLTDTQYF; CDR3nt: TGTGCCAGCAGCCCGAACAGGGGGCTCACAGATACGCAGTATTTT
d_gene: .; abundance: .; v_gene: TRBV6-1; j_gene: TRBJ1-5; CDR3aa: CASSEWGRGVGNQPQHF; CDR3nt: TGTGCCAGCAGTGAATGGGGCAGGGGAGTGGGCAATCAGCCCCAGCATTTT
d_gene: TRBD2; abundance: .; v_gene: TRBV28; j_gene: TRBJ2-4; CDR3aa: CASSLGTSGGGYF; CDR3nt: TGTGCCAGCAGTTTAGGGACTAGCGGGGGGGGGTACTTC
d_gene: .; abundance: .; v_gene: TRBV6-6; j_gene: TRBJ1-5; CDR3aa: CASSYNQELSPQHF; CDR3nt: TGTGCCAGCAGTTACAACCAGGAACTTTCCCCCCAGCATTTT